These T cell receptor beta chains were read from a single sample in a study of tumor and adjacent non-tumor tissue in lung cancer. MiXCR, applied by TCRdb to the multiplex PCR reads, yields one record per CDR3 protein. The profile covers 90,000 or so distinct CDR3 sequences, with 61% appearing a single time and around 15% taken by the ten largest. Sample: lung tumor tissue. The receptors stem from a man between 65 and 85 years old with non-small cell lung cancer. The CDR3 runs from the conserved cysteine through the conserved F or W. A D gene is named only where the DNA matches it firmly.

V: TRBV5-6; D: TRBD1; CDR3: CASSLADRGFSIDMQYF
V: TRBV12-3/TRBV12-4; D: TRBD1; CDR3: CASSFAGQGTDTQYF
V: TRBV20-1; D: .; CDR3: CSARDFSRSTDTQYF
V: TRBV4-2; D: .; CDR3: CVSSQDRDRGDIPQYF
V: TRBV10-3; D: TRBD1; CDR3: CATGTGDNQPQHF
V: TRBV28; D: .; CDR3: CVSNGEGEGETQYF
V: TRBV10-3; D: .; CDR3: CAISGGAYYEQCF
V: TRBV7-9; D: .; CDR3: CASSPGLGSEQLF
V: TRBV11-3; D: TRBD1; CDR3: CANSFGQGFSGELFF
V: TRBV6-5; D: TRBD2; CDR3: CAGSPGGGSWEQYF
V: TRBV5-1; D: TRBD2; CDR3: CASSSGLADNEQFF
V: TRBV11-2; D: TRBD1; CDR3: CASSLRQGPIGKLLF
V: TRBV11-2; D: .; CDR3: CASNSRGYIEAFF
V: TRBV29-1; D: .; CDR3: CNTVVYGTGELFF
V: TRBV11-2; D: .; CDR3: CASSPGLMGPLSTDTQYF
V: TRBV5-1; D: .; CDR3: CASGLGGASEAFF
V: TRBV20-1; D: .; CDR3: CSAARTGSNQPQHF
V: TRBV12-3/TRBV12-4; D: .; CDR3: CASSISGGKKLFF
V: TRBV6-6; D: .; CDR3: CASTKQGYKQCF
V: TRBV5-4; D: TRBD1; CDR3: CASSSGTGAYGYTF
V: TRBV5-1; D: TRBD1; CDR3: CAGSLEGQGAFYEQYF
V: TRBV28; D: .; CDR3: CASSLTVALKAFF
V: TRBV4-1; D: .; CDR3: CASSQVGLRGASGQYF
V: TRBV11-2; D: .; CDR3: CASSLRRQTTDMQYF
V: TRBV14; D: .; CDR3: CASSLTGFIGGVEQFF
V: TRBV6-4; D: .; CDR3: CASSDRFGDMQYF
V: TRBV12-3/TRBV12-4; D: .; CDR3: CASSLSGGLLGELFF
V: TRBV12-3/TRBV12-4; D: .; CDR3: CASSFSSNTHAFF
V: TRBV6-5; D: .; CDR3: CASSYSGFSNTEAFF
V: TRBV7-9; D: .; CDR3: CVSSPVVGEQFF
V: TRBV4-2; D: TRBD2; CDR3: CASSQASQPPGTSGAGPRADTRYF
V: TRBV6-5; D: TRBD1; CDR3: CASSYEGANSPLHF
V: TRBV10-3; D: TRBD1; CDR3: CAVCTGTGSSAFF
V: TRBV11-3; D: .; CDR3: CTRGPGLGETQYF
V: TRBV10-3; D: .; CDR3: CAISERQNYGYTF
V: TRBV11-2; D: .; CDR3: CASSLISNEQYF
V: TRBV6-1; D: .; CDR3: CASAEGSSQPQHF
V: TRBV28; D: TRBD2; CDR3: CASRRTSGSSYNEQFF
V: TRBV11-2; D: .; CDR3: CAISLGGDIGELFF
V: TRBV11-2; D: TRBD2; CDR3: CANSLNLGVAGVREQYF
V: TRBV4-1; D: .; CDR3: CASSPKGKMSSYDQYF
V: TRBV11-2; D: .; CDR3: CASSLVSSGYNEQFF
V: TRBV6-5; D: .; CDR3: CASSYYGQNHRYAGYTF
V: TRBV24-1; D: TRBD1; CDR3: CATSDYPGTGGNQPQHF
V: TRBV11-2; D: TRBD1; CDR3: CASSSHGQGKRRETQYF
V: TRBV28; D: TRBD1; CDR3: CASSLGDRGGTDTQYF
V: TRBV5-1; D: .; CDR3: CASSPGGANVLTF
V: TRBV29-1; D: .; CDR3: CSVESRGVGSEQYF
V: TRBV6-2/TRBV6-3; D: TRBD1; CDR3: CASGYSPPTGIYNEKFF